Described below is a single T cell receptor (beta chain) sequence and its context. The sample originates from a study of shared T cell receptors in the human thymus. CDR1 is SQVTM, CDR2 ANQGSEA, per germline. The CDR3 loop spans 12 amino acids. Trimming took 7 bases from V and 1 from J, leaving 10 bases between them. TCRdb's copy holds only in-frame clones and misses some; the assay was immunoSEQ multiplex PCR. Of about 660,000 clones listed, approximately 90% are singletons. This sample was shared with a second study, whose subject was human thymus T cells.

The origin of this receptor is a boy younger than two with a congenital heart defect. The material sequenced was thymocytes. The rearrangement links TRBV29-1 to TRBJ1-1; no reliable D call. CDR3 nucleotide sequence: TGCAGCGGGACTGGAAAGAACACTGAAGCTTTCTTT. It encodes CSGTGKNTEAFF.